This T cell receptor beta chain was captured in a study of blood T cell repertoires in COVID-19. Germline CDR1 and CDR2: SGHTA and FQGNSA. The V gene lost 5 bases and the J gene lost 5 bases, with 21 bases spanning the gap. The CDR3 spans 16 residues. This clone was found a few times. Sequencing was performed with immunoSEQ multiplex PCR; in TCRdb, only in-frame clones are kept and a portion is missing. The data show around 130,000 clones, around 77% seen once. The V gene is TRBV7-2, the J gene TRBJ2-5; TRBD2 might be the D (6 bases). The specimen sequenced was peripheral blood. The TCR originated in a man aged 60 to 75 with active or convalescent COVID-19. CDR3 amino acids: CASSPGPSVRGETQYF. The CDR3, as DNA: TGTGCCAGCAGCCCGGGGCCTAGCGTGAGGGGTGAGACCCAGTACTTC.